The 5 T cell receptor beta chains given below trace back to one sample, sequenced in a study of T cell clonality in common variable immunodeficiency (dated by TCRdb to the mid-2010s). Preparation of the library involved the immunoSEQ multiplex PCR assay. Here the immuneACCESS table is served through TCRdb, limited to in-frame sequences with V and J called. Missing clones are a known gap in these copies; in checked studies unresolved V genes cover under half, and the rest lacks a known reason. In this sample the table shows 40,000 to 45,000 clones, and no singletons are among them. Together, the top ten hold about 10% of the sample. Sequencing was carried out using peripheral blood mononuclear cells. The receptors stem from a person aged 18 to 70 in good health.

The table lists this clone with many counts. The read terminates 3 residues before the CDR3 end, so the remaining end is supplied by the germline J gene. The gene calls are TRBV7-9 and TRBJ2-7; 12 nucleotides match TRBD2. The CDR3 sequence is 15 residues long. The V gene's germline CDR1 is SEHNR and CDR2 FQNEAQ (reference sequence). Germline trimming cut 5 bases from V and 2 bases from J; bases unmatched to any gene: 4. The CDR3 bases that were read are TGTGCCAGCAGCCGACTAGCGGGAGTGCCCTACGAG. Its protein is CASSRLAGVPYE. The whole CDR3 region reads CASSRLAGVPYEQYF.

In its sample, this clone was seen many times. The CDR3 here is CSARLAGETGELFF. The CDR3 DNA, read in part, is TGCAGTGCGAGACTAGCGGGAGAAACCGGGGAG. The chain recombines TRBV20-1 with TRBJ2-2; 12 bases match TRBD2. The CDR3 end lies 3 residues beyond the end of the read and is filled in from the germline J gene. CDR1 is DFQATT and CDR2 is SNEGSKA in the germline V gene (reference sequence). The CDR3 runs to 14 residues. The trim removed 6 bases at V and 5 bases at J, leaving 4 bases unmatched.

This clone was seen at least ten times. CDR3 residues: CSARSWTGEETQYF. The covered CDR3 bases are TGCAGTGCTAGAAGCTGGACAGGGGAAGAGACC. The chain uses TRBV20-1 and TRBJ2-5; TRBD1 matches 9 bases. The CDR3 end falls 3 residues outside the read, so it is completed with the germline J gene. Germline assignment: CDR1 DFQATT and CDR2 SNEGSKA (reference sequence). V trimming: 2 bases; J trimming: 3 bases; junction bases outside the gene matches: 4. CDR3 size: 14 residues.

This clone showed up many times. The read gets to within 3 residues of the CDR3 end, and the germline J gene fills in the rest. The genes are TRBV20-1 and TRBJ2-1; 10 bases are a match to TRBD2. CDR3 length equals 15 residues. The V and J ends lost 2 bases and 3 bases, in that order; junction bases with no gene match: 4. CDR1 is DFQATT, CDR2 SNEGSKA, per germline (reference sequence). CDR3: CSARTGTSDYNEQFF. The sequenced CDR3 bases are TGCAGTGCTAGAACCGGGACTAGCGACTACAATGAG.

This clone was observed at least ten times. Sequencing ends 3 residues short of the CDR3 end; the germline J gene provides the rest. The chain links TRBV18 to TRBJ1-1; 7 bases line up with TRBD1. Looked up from germline, CDR1 is KGHSH and CDR2 is LQKENI. CDR3 length: 13 amino acids. CDR3 sequence reads: CASSPQKDRVAFF. The sequenced CDR3 bases are TGTGCCAGCTCACCACAGAAAGACAGGGTG.